The 28 T cell receptor beta chains below were found in one sample sequenced in a study of blood T cell repertoires in COVID-19. Sequencing used immunoSEQ multiplex PCR; TCRdb keeps in-frame clones, though not all of them. Counted here are approximately 270,000 clones, about 91% occurring once; the ten biggest clones make up roughly 2.9%. The sample consisted of PBMCs or T cells enriched from blood (not recorded which). The receptors were gathered from a man aged 35-49 years who had been exposed to COVID-19.

The CDR3, as DNA: TGCGCCAGCAGCCCCTTCCAGGGTTTTAATGGCTACACCTTC. This translates into CASSPFQGFNGYTF. The chain joins TRBV4-1 to TRBJ1-2, with D maybe TRBD1 (5 bases). The V gene lost 4 bases and the J gene lost 6 bases, with 15 bases spanning the gap. This CDR3 spans 14 amino acids. Germline loops: CDR1 MGHRA, CDR2 YSYEKL.

The gene calls are TRBV7-2 and TRBJ1-2; 7 nucleotides match TRBD1. The CDR3 is 13 residues long. With 3 bases clipped from V and 8 bases from J, the junction kept 6 bases outside the gene matches. Germline V lookup: CDR1 SGHTA, CDR2 FQGNSA. In nucleotides, the CDR3 is TGTGCCAGCAGCTTCTCGACAGGGAAGGGCTACACCTTC. Its translation is CASSFSTGKGYTF.

The chain uses TRBV28 and TRBJ1-1; tentative D call: TRBD1 (6 bases). This CDR3 comprises 16 residues. Between the trimmed V and J ends, which lost 2 bases and 0 bases, there was a span of 13 bases. CDR1 is MDHEN and CDR2 is SYDVKM in the germline V gene. The CDR3 DNA sequence: TGTGCCAGCAGTTTAAGGACAGTAATCATGAACACTGAAGCTTTCTTT. This translates into CASSLRTVIMNTEAFF.

This sequence joins TRBV6-1 and TRBJ1-1, with D unclear. Germline V CDR1 and CDR2: MNHNS, SASEGT. The CDR3 is 13 residues long. V gave up 1 base and J gave up 1 base, with 4 bases separating them. This chain's CDR3 is CASSEVKNTEAFF. CDR3 sequence (DNA): TGTGCCAGCAGTGAAGTCAAGAACACTGAAGCTTTCTTT.

The chain couples TRBV5-6 to TRBJ2-2; TRBD1 matches 12 bases. Germline CDR1 SGHDT, CDR2 YYEEEE. The junction had 10 bases not matched to a gene; V was cut back by 3 bases and J by 7 bases. This CDR3 spans 17 amino acids. As DNA, the CDR3 is TGTGCCAGCAGCTCCGGCCGGGACAGGGGGCGTCACGGGGAGCTGTTTTTT. The encoded protein is CASSSGRDRGRHGELFF.

The J gene is TRBJ1-2, the V gene TRBV27, with TRBD1 matching over 8 bases. Germline V gene sequence: CDR1 MNHEY, CDR2 SMNVEV (reference sequence). CDR3 length equals 15 residues. The V and J ends lost 3 bases and 2 bases, in that order; junction bases with no gene match: 5. The CDR3 region is CASSFRGTGNYGYTF. In DNA form, the CDR3 reads TGTGCCAGCAGTTTCCGAGGGACAGGCAACTATGGCTACACCTTC.

The chain combines TRBV27 with TRBJ2-3, with 9 bases matching TRBD2. Looked up from germline, CDR1 is MNHEY and CDR2 is SMNVEV (reference sequence). Trimming cost V 3 bases and J 0 bases; bases outside gene matches: 4. This CDR3 spans 16 amino acids. This CDR3 is CASSFGLAGSTDTQYF. CDR3 sequence (DNA): TGTGCCAGCAGTTTCGGTCTAGCGGGGAGCACAGATACGCAGTATTTT.

V usage is TRBV7-9 and J usage is TRBJ1-2, with D possibly TRBD1 on 6 matching bases. The CDR3 consists of 14 residues. Germline-derived CDR1 and CDR2 are SEHNR and FQNEAQ (reference sequence). Trimming took 6 bases from V and 3 from J, leaving 14 bases between them. The CDR3 here is CASRPSAGDYGYTF. CDR3 bases: TGTGCCAGCAGACCAAGTGCAGGGGACTATGGCTACACCTTC. Full variable domain (missing parts from reference TRBV7-9 and TRBJ1-2): DTGVSQNPRHKITKRGQNVTFRCDPISEHNRLYWYRQTLGQGPEFLTYFQNEAQLEKSRLLSDRFSAERPKGSFSTLEIQRTEQGDSAMYLCASRPSAGDYGYTFGSGTRLTVV.

The rearrangement links TRBV6-4 to TRBJ2-5, with D possibly matching TRBD2 (5 bases). Per the germline V gene, CDR1 is MRHNA and CDR2 is SNTAGT. The CDR3 consists of 14 residues. V was clipped by 4 bases and J by 5 bases, with 14 bases between them. For the CDR3, the DNA is TGTGCCAGCAGTGCAGGACTTGACACGGAGACCCAGTACTTC. Translated, it gives CASSAGLDTETQYF.

This clone was counted a few times. The rearrangement joins TRBV7-6 to TRBJ2-7; TRBD2 aligns across 7 bases. The CDR3 totals 16 residues. Germline CDR1 is SGHVS and CDR2 is FNYEAQ. V gave up 1 base and J gave up 6 bases; unmatched junction bases: 12. The CDR3: CASSLEAGLGVGEQYF. CDR3 bases: TGTGCCAGCAGCTTAGAAGCGGGGCTGGGGGTCGGCGAGCAGTACTTC. Variable domain in full (rest from reference TRBV7-6 and TRBJ2-7): GAGVSQSPRYKVTKRGQDVALRCDPISGHVSLYWYRQALGQGPEFLTYFNYEAQQDKSGLPNDRFSAERPEGSISTLTIQRTEQRDSAMYRCASSLEAGLGVGEQYFGPGTRLTVT.

V and J are TRBV28 and TRBJ2-1; 7 bases fit TRBD2. Per germline, CDR1 MDHEN and CDR2 SYDVKM. The CDR3 has 15 residues. Unmatched junction bases numbered 10, after V lost 4 bases and J lost 7 bases. As DNA, the CDR3 is TGTGCCAGCAGTTCCCTGGACCTCGGGGGGAATGAGCAGTTCTTC. Translated: CASSSLDLGGNEQFF.

The chain recombines TRBV29-1 with TRBJ1-2; D ambiguous. The V end lost 6 bases, the J end lost 4 bases, and 12 bases lay between the germline ends. The CDR3 consists of 12 residues. Germline CDR1 is SQVTM and CDR2 is ANQGSEA. DNA of the CDR3: TGCAGCGTATATTCACAGAGCTATGGCTACACCTTC. Translation gives CSVYSQSYGYTF.

The chain combines TRBV15 with TRBJ1-2; D gene unclear. CDR3 length: 15 amino acids. Trimming removed 0 bases from V and 8 bases from J, with 16 bases in between. From germline, CDR1 is LNHNV and CDR2 YYDKDF (reference sequence). The CDR3: CATSRDRTTTGGYTF. For the CDR3, the DNA is TGTGCCACCAGCAGAGATCGTACCACGACGGGGGGCTACACCTTC.

This chain joins TRBV4-2 and TRBJ2-7; 7 nucleotides match TRBD1. The germline V gene encodes CDR1 LGHNA and CDR2 YNFKEQ. The J segment lost 0 bases and the V segment lost 1 base, leaving 3 bases of the junction unmatched. The CDR3 runs to 15 residues. The CDR3 sequence is CASSQGQGPSYEQYF. In DNA, the CDR3 is TGTGCCAGCAGCCAAGGACAGGGCCCCTCCTACGAGCAGTACTTC.

The chain has TRBV24-1 and TRBJ2-1; 8 positions agree with TRBD2. The V segment lost 5 bases and the J segment 5 bases; nucleotides outside the gene matches: 7. The CDR3 contains 15 residues. Per the germline V gene, CDR1 is KGHDR and CDR2 is SFDVKD. The CDR3 sequence is CATSGRTSGHNEQFF. The DNA of the CDR3 is TGTGCCACCAGTGGGAGAACTAGCGGACACAATGAGCAGTTCTTC.

The chain is built from TRBV6-1 and TRBJ1-5; D is undetermined. Between the trimmed V and J ends, which lost 2 bases and 4 bases, there was a span of 3 bases. From germline, CDR1 is MNHNS and CDR2 SASEGT. There are 12 residues in the CDR3. The CDR3 spells CASSERNQPQHF. The CDR3 DNA follows: TGTGCCAGCAGTGAACGGAATCAGCCCCAGCATTTT.

The chain couples TRBV4-1 to TRBJ2-5; 13 bases fit TRBD2. Germline V CDR1 and CDR2: MGHRA, YSYEKL. The CDR3 is 16 residues long. V was pared by 2 bases and J by 5 bases, with 5 bases of the junction left unmatched. The CDR3 region has the DNA TGCGCCAGCAGCCAACTGGGACTAGCGGGAACCGAGACCCAGTACTTC. Translation gives CASSQLGLAGTETQYF.

V usage is TRBV20-1 and J usage is TRBJ1-1; D call uncertain. The V gene lost 5 bases and the J gene lost 4 bases, with 8 bases spanning the gap. This CDR3 is built from 11 residues. Germline CDR1 is DFQATT and CDR2 is SNEGSKA (reference sequence). CDR3 sequence: CSAVLTTEAFF. The CDR3 coding sequence is TGCAGTGCTGTACTTACCACTGAAGCTTTCTTT.

V and J are TRBV4-2 and TRBJ2-7; 8 bases are a match to TRBD1. V lost 6 bases, J lost 2 bases, and 9 bases stayed unmatched. Germline values: CDR1 LGHNA, CDR2 YNFKEQ. The length of the CDR3 is 15 residues. As DNA, the CDR3 is TGTGCCAGCAGTCTTACAGGGGGTACCACCTACGAGCAGTACTTC. Protein: CASSLTGGTTYEQYF.

The chain is built from TRBV6-5 and TRBJ1-5; 7 positions agree with TRBD1. Germline V gene lookup returns CDR1 MNHEY and CDR2 SVGAGI. V lost 4 bases and J lost 8; bases outside the gene matches: 11. The CDR3 is 15 amino acids. CDR3 DNA: TGTGCCAGCAGTTGCCCAGGGGGTCAGGGTAAGCCCCAGCATTTT. Protein: CASSCPGGQGKPQHF.

The chain combines TRBV5-1 with TRBJ1-1; 9 nucleotides align to TRBD1. The germline V gene has CDR1 SGHRS and CDR2 YFSETQ. J was trimmed by 3 bases and V by 4 bases; bases with no gene match: 7. This CDR3 is 15 amino acids long. The CDR3 reads CASSPTGTGYTEAFF. Written as DNA, the CDR3 is TGCGCCAGCAGCCCCACCGGGACAGGGTACACTGAAGCTTTCTTT. Complete variable domain (other parts from reference TRBV5-1 and TRBJ1-1): KAGVTQTPRYLIKTRGQQVTLSCSPISGHRSVSWYQQTPGQGLQFLFEYFSETQRNKGNFPGRFSGRQFSNSRSEMNVSTLELGDSALYLCASSPTGTGYTEAFFGQGTRLTVV.

A single count supports this clone. The J gene is TRBJ1-1, the V gene TRBV29-1; no definite D call. This CDR3 spans 13 amino acids. V lost 1 base and J lost 0, with 6 bases in between. CDR1 SQVTM and CDR2 ANQGSEA come from the germline V gene. The CDR3 sequence: CSVEGQMNTEAFF. The CDR3 region has the DNA TGCAGCGTTGAAGGACAAATGAACACTGAAGCTTTCTTT.

The chain employs TRBV6-6 and TRBJ2-7; 7 bases map to TRBD1. The germline V gene has CDR1 MNHNY and CDR2 SVGAGI (reference sequence). The V segment lost 6 bases and the J segment 3 bases; nucleotides outside the gene matches: 5. The CDR3 is 13 amino acids. CDR3 bases: TGTGCCAGCAGGGGGACAGAGATCTACGAGCAGTACTTC. This translates into CASRGTEIYEQYF.

The chain is built from TRBV5-1 and TRBJ2-1; TRBD2 aligns across 11 bases. Germline trimming cut 0 bases from V and 9 bases from J; bases unmatched to any gene: 2. The CDR3 has 14 amino acids. Germline lookup yields CDR1 SGHRS and CDR2 YFSETQ. This CDR3 is CASSLASGRFEQFF. The CDR3 region has the DNA TGCGCCAGCAGCTTGGCTAGCGGGAGGTTTGAGCAGTTCTTC.

The rearrangement links TRBV18 to TRBJ2-3; D is ambiguous. This CDR3 comprises 13 residues. The germline CDR1 and CDR2 sequences are KGHSH and LQKENI. With 5 bases removed from V and 2 bases from J, the gap between germline ends came to 8 bases. The CDR3 sequence: CASSRSDTDTQYF. The CDR3 nucleotides read TGTGCCAGCTCAAGAAGCGACACAGATACGCAGTATTTT.

This chain links TRBV12-5 with TRBJ2-7; D is uncertain. Per the germline V gene, CDR1 is LGHNT and CDR2 is FRNRAP. Trimming left V 6 bases short and J 4 bases short, with 4 bases between. The CDR3 loop spans 10 amino acids. CDR3 in DNA: TGTGCTAGTGGCAAATACGAGCAGTACTTC. Protein: CASGKYEQYF.

This clone was seen only once. This chain joins TRBV27 and TRBJ2-3, with no clear D. This CDR3 region has 16 residues. V was cut by 8 bases and J by 8 bases, with 26 bases left in between. The V gene's germline CDR1 is MNHEY and CDR2 SMNVEV (reference sequence). CDR3 in DNA: TGTGCCAGCGGCGGCGGCCCTGTAGGCCCTGTAGGTACGCAGTATTTT. The encoded protein is CASGGGPVGPVGTQYF.

CDR3 in amino acids: CASSIRDRADTQYF. CDR3 nucleotide sequence: TGTGCCAGCAGTATCCGGGACAGGGCAGATACGCAGTATTTT. The V and J genes are TRBV2 and TRBJ2-3; 9 nucleotides agree with TRBD1. Looked up from germline, CDR1 is SNHLY and CDR2 is FYNNEI. CDR3 length equals 14 residues. Losses at the gene ends were 5 bases for V and 4 bases for J; bases not matched to a gene: 4.